A single sample gave rise to the 18 T cell receptor beta chains below, sequenced in a study of identifying expanded T cells in peripheral blood. Clones were read by immunoSEQ multiplex PCR, and TCRdb kept only the in-frame ones, dropping some. The table has under 95,000 clones, about 91% seen once. Sequencing was performed on blood. All receptors derive from a person between 18 and 75 years old in good health.

V is TRBV5-5 and J is TRBJ1-2, with D unresolved. CDR1 is SGHKS and CDR2 is YYEKEE in the germline V gene (reference sequence). This CDR3 has 11 amino acids. Trimming took off 0 bases at V and 13 bases at J, with 10 bases between the two ends. The CDR3 reads CASSLDASRTF. CDR3 coding DNA: TGTGCCAGCAGCTTGGATGCCTCTCGCACCTTC. The full variable domain, its missing parts supplied by reference TRBV5-5 and TRBJ1-2, is DAGVTQSPTHLIKTRGQQVTLRCSPISGHKSVSWYQQVLGQGPQFIFQYYEKEERGRGNFPDRFSARQFPNYSSELNVNALLLGDSALYLCASSLDASRTFGSGTRLTVV.

The chain combines TRBV19 with TRBJ1-1, with 11 bases that match TRBD1. With 8 bases clipped from V and 3 bases from J, the junction kept 8 bases outside the gene matches. This CDR3 region has 15 residues. Looked up from germline, CDR1 is LNHDA and CDR2 is SQIVND (reference sequence). In DNA form, the CDR3 reads TGTGCCAGTCGTGGTTCGGGACAGGGGGACACTGAAGCTTTCTTT. Amino acid sequence: CASRGSGQGDTEAFF.

This clone was picked up one time. The chain recombines TRBV7-6 with TRBJ2-1, with 7 bases that match TRBD2. The CDR3 extends over 17 amino acids. Trimming removed 1 base from V and 8 bases from J; junction bases left unmatched: 14. CDR1 and CDR2 (germline): SGHVS, FNYEAQ. This CDR3 reads CASSLVFRPGRDHEQFF. CDR3 in DNA: TGTGCCAGCAGCTTAGTTTTTAGGCCAGGGAGGGATCATGAGCAGTTCTTC.

The V and J genes are TRBV6-1 and TRBJ2-5; D is ambiguous. CDR1 MNHNS and CDR2 SASEGT come from the germline V gene. There are 13 residues in the CDR3. Trimming shortened V by 2 bases and J by 5 bases, and 9 bases separated the two germline ends. The CDR3 DNA reads TGTGCCAGCAGTGAACCGTATCGGGAGACCCAGTACTTC. Translating it yields CASSEPYRETQYF.

The J gene is TRBJ2-1, the V gene TRBV28, with D unclear. This CDR3 comprises 14 residues. Germline V gives CDR1 MDHEN, CDR2 SYDVKM. Trimming stripped 5 bases from V and 8 bases from J, with 16 bases between. The CDR3 loop is CASSPLWAPHEQFF. The CDR3 nucleotides read TGTGCCAGCAGTCCGCTCTGGGCCCCCCATGAGCAGTTCTTC.

This clone was counted a single time. This sequence joins TRBV5-1 and TRBJ2-7; 7 nucleotides align to TRBD1. CDR1 and CDR2 from the germline V gene are SGHRS and YFSETQ. V was clipped by 6 bases and J by 2 bases; unmatched bases: 14. This CDR3 spans 16 amino acids. The CDR3 region is CASTHRDRDVTYEQYF. The DNA of the CDR3 is TGCGCCAGCACCCACCGGGACAGAGACGTTACCTACGAGCAGTACTTC.

This rearrangement joins TRBV5-8 to TRBJ1-2; no definite D call. The CDR3 consists of 17 residues. Trimming removed 4 bases from V and 6 bases from J, with 25 bases in between. Germline CDR1 SGHTS, CDR2 YDEGEE. In nucleotides, the CDR3 is TGTGCCAGCAGCCTGCGGGCCAGTTCCAGGTTTCGGGATGGCTACACCTTC. Residues: CASSLRASSRFRDGYTF. Full variable domain (rest looked up from reference TRBV5-8 and TRBJ1-2): EAGVTQSPTHLIKTRGQQATLRCSPISGHTSVYWYQQALGLGLQFLLWYDEGEERNRGNFPPRFSGRQFPNYSSELNVNALELEDSALYLCASSLRASSRFRDGYTFGSGTRLTVV.

This clone was seen once. The rearrangement links TRBV29-1 to TRBJ2-5; a weak D match, TRBD2 (7 bases). CDR1 is SQVTM and CDR2 is ANQGSEA in the germline V gene. The V gene lost 7 bases and the J gene lost 5 bases, with 11 bases spanning the gap. The CDR3 sequence is 11 residues long. The CDR3 nucleotides read TGCAGCGGAAGGGGGGGGGAGACCCAGTACTTC. This encodes CSGRGGETQYF.

V gene TRBV2 combines with J gene TRBJ2-7; 8 bases match TRBD2. The germline gives CDR1 SNHLY, CDR2 FYNNEI. After removal of 7 bases from V and 7 bases from J, the junction contained 6 bases not matched to a gene. The CDR3 has 12 amino acids. The CDR3, as DNA: TGTGCCAGCACCCGAATAGCGGGAGAGCAGTACTTC. Amino acids: CASTRIAGEQYF. The whole variable domain, remainder taken from reference TRBV2 and TRBJ2-7, is EPEVTQTPSHQVTQMGQEVILRCVPISNHLYFYWYRQILGQKVEFLVSFYNNEISEKSEIFDDQFSVERPDGSNFTLKIRSTKLEDSAMYFCASTRIAGEQYFGPGTRLTVT.

The rearrangement uses TRBV6-1 and TRBJ2-7; D might be TRBD2 (6 bases). The CDR3 runs to 14 residues. The V gene lost 4 bases and the J gene lost 3 bases, with 13 bases spanning the gap. Germline CDR1 MNHNS, CDR2 SASEGT. The CDR3 nucleotides read TGTGCCAGCAGTGTCGGGGGAAGTAACTACGAGCAGTACTTC. Its translation: CASSVGGSNYEQYF.

The chain has TRBV6-5 and TRBJ2-5; D is perhaps TRBD1 (6 bases). With 2 bases removed from V and 1 base from J, the gap between germline ends came to 8 bases. The germline gives CDR1 MNHEY, CDR2 SVGAGI. This CDR3 region has 14 residues. The CDR3 nucleotides are TGTGCCAGCAGTTACCGGGACATCCAAGAGACCCAGTACTTC. Amino acid sequence: CASSYRDIQETQYF.

This chain uses TRBV5-6 with TRBJ2-2; D gene ambiguous. CDR1 and CDR2 from the germline V gene are SGHDT and YYEEEE. This CDR3 is built from 16 residues. The V end was cut by 3 bases, the J end by 3 bases, with 15 bases between. DNA for the CDR3: TGTGCCAGCAGCTCCCCGGCGACTCACCACACCGGGGAGCTGTTTTTT. Protein: CASSSPATHHTGELFF. Combining the CDR3 with reference TRBV5-6 and TRBJ2-2 gives the whole variable domain DAGVTQSPTHLIKTRGQQVTLRCSPKSGHDTVSWYQQALGQGPQFIFQYYEEEERQRGNFPDRFSGHQFPNYSSELNVNALLLGDSALYLCASSSPATHHTGELFFGEGSRLTVL.

This chain links TRBV13 with TRBJ2-1; TRBD2 matches at 10 bases. Germline V gene lookup returns CDR1 PRHDT and CDR2 FYEKMQ (reference sequence). Trimming removed 4 bases from V and 8 bases from J; junction bases left unmatched: 11. This CDR3 is built from 16 residues. CDR3 residues: CASSSSGGAIGYEQFF. CDR3 bases: TGTGCCAGCAGCTCCAGCGGGGGGGCGATCGGATATGAGCAGTTCTTC.

This clone was seen a few times. The chain joins TRBV28 to TRBJ1-2; TRBD1 aligns across 10 bases. There are 14 residues in the CDR3. The germline gives CDR1 MDHEN, CDR2 SYDVKM. With 4 bases clipped from V and 10 bases from J, the junction kept 9 bases outside the gene matches. The CDR3 DNA is TGTGCCAGCAGTTCTAGACAGGGGGCGAGTCTCTACACCTTC. It specifies CASSSRQGASLYTF.

This rearrangement joins TRBV14 to TRBJ2-7, with D possibly being TRBD2 (6 bases). The V end lost 10 bases, the J end lost 3 bases, and 25 bases lay between the germline ends. The CDR3 is 16 amino acids. Per germline, CDR1 SGHDN and CDR2 FVKESK. In nucleotides, the CDR3 is TGTGCCACCTCGATGGGGAGCGGAGGGGTGGGCTACGAGCAGTACTTC. This gives the protein CATSMGSGGVGYEQYF.

The chain carries TRBV7-2 and TRBJ1-2; 8 bases agree with TRBD1. V lost 2 bases to trimming and J lost 3 bases; unmatched junction nucleotides: 8. The germline CDR1 and CDR2 sequences are SGHTA and FQGNSA. CDR3 length: 16 residues. CDR3 DNA sequence: TGTGCCAGCAGCTTACTTGGACAGGGACTAGACTATGGCTACACCTTC. The encoded protein is CASSLLGQGLDYGYTF.

The table lists this clone with a count of one. The V gene is TRBV6-1, the J gene TRBJ2-5; 10 positions match TRBD2. Germline CDR1 is MNHNS and CDR2 is SASEGT. This CDR3 contains 18 residues. The V gene end was trimmed by 5 bases and the J gene end by 4 bases; junction bases not matched to a gene: 16. As DNA, the CDR3 is TGTGCCAGCAGTAAAGGACTAGCGGAGGGAGGTGGGCGAGAGACCCAGTACTTC. It codes for CASSKGLAEGGGRETQYF.

The chain uses TRBV5-1 and TRBJ2-5, with D uncertain. With 0 bases removed from V and 1 base from J, the gap between germline ends came to 10 bases. CDR1 SGHRS and CDR2 YFSETQ come from the germline V gene. There are 15 residues in the CDR3. The CDR3 DNA reads as TGCGCCAGCAGCTTGGACCCTGGGGTCCAAGAGACCCAGTACTTC. Translated, it gives CASSLDPGVQETQYF.